One and the same sample provided the 3 T cell receptor beta chains below, sequenced in a study of cytomegalovirus exposure and HLA in healthy donors. 60 Vbeta and 13 Jbeta primers were used in PCR. Measured with immunoSEQ multiplex PCR; TCRdb has only the in-frame clones, and not every one. Found here are approximately 100,000 clones, 55% to 75% of them singletons; the top ten hold 3.5% to 4%. Input material: PBMCs. These receptors were taken from a man aged 25-45 years in good health and CMV-seropositive.

J is TRBJ1-1 and V is TRBV9; TRBD1 matches 10 bases. Germline V gene lookup returns CDR1 SGDLS and CDR2 YYNGEE. This CDR3 has 16 residues. V shed 3 bases and J 5 bases; nucleotides not matched to a gene: 10. CDR3 amino acids: CASSARDRGWGTEAFF. CDR3 bases: TGTGCCAGCAGCGCTAGGGACAGGGGATGGGGTACTGAAGCTTTCTTT.

The chain joins TRBV6-5 to TRBJ2-7; TRBD1 matches at 9 bases. The V segment lost 4 bases and the J segment 6 bases; nucleotides outside the gene matches: 7. This CDR3 is built from 14 residues. CDR1 is MNHEY, CDR2 SVGAGI, per germline. For the CDR3, the DNA is TGTGCCAGCAGTTCCTGGGACAGGGTAGGCGAGCAGTACTTC. Amino acids: CASSSWDRVGEQYF.

The chain uses TRBV2 and TRBJ2-7, with D possibly being TRBD1 (6 bases). The V gene's germline CDR1 is SNHLY and CDR2 FYNNEI. CDR3 size: 14 residues. Trimming removed 4 bases at V and 1 base at J, with 11 bases between. CDR3 sequence reads: CASSGTEDSYEQYF. The CDR3 nucleotides read TGTGCCAGCAGTGGGACAGAGGATTCCTACGAGCAGTACTTC.